The 21 T cell receptor beta chains given below trace back to one sample, sequenced in a study of T cells after yellow fever vaccination. One entry per CDR3 protein results from TCRdb running MiXCR on the 5' RACE reads. The sample consists of about 580,000 distinct CDR3 sequences, 17% of them appearing once. Sample: PBMCs, taken around 5 days after the first yellow fever vaccination. These receptors all stem from a man between 18 and 29 years old who received the YFV17D yellow fever vaccine.

This clonotype was counted between two and nine times. The chain employs TRBV4-3 and TRBJ2-3; TRBD2 aligns across 11 bases. From germline, CDR1 is LGHNA and CDR2 YSLEER. This CDR3 has 16 amino acids. J lost 2 bases, V lost 4 bases, and 5 bases had no gene match. The CDR3 region is CASSPRLAGITDTQYF. CDR3 nucleotides: TGCGCCAGCAGCCCACGACTAGCGGGAATCACAGATACGCAGTATTTT.

At least ten counts were recorded for this clonotype. The chain combines TRBV20-1 with TRBJ1-2, with TRBD1 as a possible D gene (6 bases). Trimming removed 0 bases at V and 7 bases at J, with 12 bases between. The CDR3 has 13 residues. The germline V gene has CDR1 DFQATT and CDR2 SNEGSKA (reference sequence). CDR3 sequence reads: CSARDGTSGGYTF. The CDR3 bases are TGCAGTGCTAGAGATGGGACATCGGGTGGCTACACCTTC.

This clonotype was seen a few times. CDR3 region: CASSLGLASGYEQYV. The CDR3, as DNA: TGTGCCAGCTCACTGGGACTAGCGTCGGGTTACGAGCAGTACGTC. This rearrangement joins TRBV18 to TRBJ2-7; 10 bases line up with TRBD2. The germline gives CDR1 KGHSH, CDR2 LQKENI. The V gene end was trimmed by 4 bases and the J gene end by 4 bases; junction bases not matched to a gene: 7. This CDR3 is built from 15 residues.

On this clonotype: Being one base from a much bigger clone, this may be a read error. The rearrangement links TRBV7-3 to TRBJ1-1; D unclear. Trimming removed 0 bases at V and 1 base at J, with 3 bases between. This CDR3 has 13 residues. Germline V gene sequence: CDR1 SGHTA, CDR2 FQGTGA. The CDR3 DNA is TGTGCCAGCAGCTTAACGTGGAACACTGAAGCTTTCTTT. As protein: CASSLTWNTEAFF.

This clonotype was counted only a few times. V is TRBV4-3 and J is TRBJ2-1; 10 nucleotides agree with TRBD2. The CDR3 has 15 amino acids. With V trimmed by 8 bases and J by 4 bases, 8 bases remained unmatched. Germline assignment: CDR1 LGHNA and CDR2 YSLEER. The CDR3 reads CASCASSGGYNEQFF. The CDR3 region has the DNA TGCGCCAGCTGCGCCTCTAGCGGGGGTTACAATGAGCAGTTCTTC.

This clonotype appeared a few times. The gene calls are TRBV6-2 or TRBV6-3 and TRBJ1-6, with TRBD1 as a possible D gene (6 bases). This CDR3 has 14 residues. Germline V gives CDR1 MNHEY, CDR2 SVGEGT. The V gene lost 6 bases and the J gene lost 10 bases, with 16 bases spanning the gap. The CDR3 sequence: CASRLWGAQSPLHF. In nucleotides, the CDR3 is TGTGCCAGCAGGCTGTGGGGGGCTCAATCACCCCTCCACTTT.

The chain couples TRBV5-1 to TRBJ2-7; D call uncertain. Germline values: CDR1 SGHRS, CDR2 YFSETQ. The V gene lost 0 bases and the J gene lost 0 bases, with 7 bases spanning the gap. The CDR3 loop spans 14 amino acids. The CDR3 sequence: CASSLASSSYEQYF. CDR3 nucleotides: TGCGCCAGCAGCTTGGCCTCGAGCTCCTACGAGCAGTACTTC.

This clonotype was counted at least ten times. The CDR3, as DNA: TGTGCCAGCTCACCTGGGACCGCGGAAAACGAGCAGTACTTC. Protein product: CASSPGTAENEQYF. The chain links TRBV18 to TRBJ2-7, with D perhaps matching TRBD1 or TRBD2 (5 bases each). The CDR3 sequence is 14 residues long. CDR1 and CDR2 (germline): KGHSH, LQKENI. V lost 3 bases and J lost 5, with 14 bases in between.

J is TRBJ2-3 and V is TRBV5-1; tentatively, D is TRBD1 or TRBD2 (6 bases each). From germline, CDR1 is SGHRS and CDR2 YFSETQ. Trimming pared 2 bases from V and 2 bases from J, leaving 18 bases between. This CDR3 region has 17 residues. CDR3 in amino acids: CASSFGVGGTATDTQYF. DNA of the CDR3: TGCGCCAGCAGCTTCGGTGTAGGGGGGACGGCCACAGATACGCAGTATTTT.

This clonotype was seen a handful of times. This chain joins TRBV10-3 and TRBJ1-3; 7 bases map to TRBD1. Losses at the gene ends were 6 bases for V and 4 bases for J; bases not matched to a gene: 6. CDR1 and CDR2 (germline): ENHRY, SYGVKD. This CDR3 has 14 amino acids. CDR3 loop: CAIRRTGGGNTIYF. For the CDR3, the DNA is TGTGCCATCAGGAGGACAGGCGGGGGAAACACCATATATTTT.

The chain carries TRBV10-3 and TRBJ1-6, with D maybe TRBD1 (6 bases). The CDR3 totals 13 residues. CDR1 ENHRY and CDR2 SYGVKD come from the germline V gene. Trimming cost V 10 bases and J 6 bases, with 13 bases left between them. This CDR3 reads CAKQGSLNSPLHF. The CDR3 DNA reads as TGTGCCAAACAGGGCTCTCTTAATTCACCCCTCCACTTT.

This rearrangement joins TRBV27 to TRBJ2-7, with D possibly TRBD1 on 6 matching bases. V shed 10 bases and J shed 3 bases, with 16 bases lying between them. Germline V gene data show CDR1 as MNHEY and CDR2 as SMNVEV (reference sequence). This CDR3 is built from 13 residues. This CDR3 reads CATPGVFGYEQYF. The CDR3 DNA sequence: TGTGCCACCCCAGGGGTTTTTGGCTACGAGCAGTACTTC.

This chain joins TRBV15 and TRBJ2-3; D gene uncertain. Trimming cost V 1 base and J 6 bases, with 11 bases left between them. The CDR3 runs 14 residues. Looked up from germline, CDR1 is LNHNV and CDR2 is YYDKDF (reference sequence). In DNA form, the CDR3 reads TGTGCCACCAGCAGAGGCTTGACGAGGGATACGCAGTATTTT. This sequence encodes CATSRGLTRDTQYF.

The rearrangement links TRBV25-1 to TRBJ2-1; maybe TRBD1 (6 bases). Germline V lookup: CDR1 MGHDK, CDR2 SYGVNS. Trimming removed 5 bases from V and 0 bases from J, with 11 bases in between. The CDR3 is made up of 15 amino acids. The CDR3 nucleotides are TGTGCCAGCAGTCGGGCGGACAGCTCCTACAATGAGCAGTTCTTC. It codes for CASSRADSSYNEQFF.

This clonotype was observed a handful of times. The genes are TRBV29-1 and TRBJ1-1; 8 bases fit TRBD1. Trimming cost V 5 bases and J 5 bases; bases outside gene matches: 13. The CDR3 sequence is 15 residues long. The germline gives CDR1 SQVTM, CDR2 ANQGSEA. This chain's CDR3 is CSVYPGQGLGTEAFF. CDR3 nucleotide sequence: TGCAGCGTTTATCCCGGACAGGGCTTGGGTACTGAAGCTTTCTTT.

This clonotype has just a few counts. V usage is TRBV9 and J usage is TRBJ2-1; 9 bases line up with TRBD2. Unmatched junction bases numbered 6, after V lost 4 bases and J lost 4 bases. The germline V gene encodes CDR1 SGDLS and CDR2 YYNGEE. This CDR3 spans 15 amino acids. CDR3 nucleotides: TGTGCCAGCAGCTGGGGGACTAGCACATACAATGAGCAGTTCTTC. The encoded protein is CASSWGTSTYNEQFF.

This clonotype came up a few times. The genes are TRBV18 and TRBJ1-1, with 8 bases aligning to TRBD1. From germline, CDR1 is KGHSH and CDR2 LQKENI. This CDR3 region has 14 residues. J lost 6 bases, V lost 2 bases, and 5 bases had no gene match. In DNA, the CDR3 is TGTGCCAGCTCACCATTAGACAGGGGCTCTGAAGCTTTCTTT. This codes for CASSPLDRGSEAFF.

The J gene is TRBJ2-1, the V gene TRBV5-1; 8 bases are shared with TRBD2. The CDR3 consists of 14 residues. Unmatched junction bases numbered 9, after V lost 5 bases and J lost 8 bases. Germline V gene lookup returns CDR1 SGHRS and CDR2 YFSETQ. CDR3 in amino acids: CASSRAGAVHEQFF. In DNA form, the CDR3 reads TGCGCCAGCAGTAGAGCGGGGGCGGTCCATGAGCAGTTCTTC.

CDR3 amino acids: CASSEQGFREAFF. The CDR3 bases are TGTGCCAGCAGTGAACAGGGGTTCAGGGAAGCTTTCTTT. The genes are TRBV25-1 and TRBJ1-1; D may be TRBD1 (6 bases). With 2 bases removed from V and 8 bases from J, the gap between germline ends came to 12 bases. The CDR3 totals 13 residues. Germline V gene lookup returns CDR1 MGHDK and CDR2 SYGVNS.

J is TRBJ2-5 and V is TRBV7-2; TRBD1 is a possible D gene (6 bases). The CDR3 contains 16 residues. The V gene's germline CDR1 is SGHTA and CDR2 FQGNSA. V dropped 1 base and J dropped 0 bases, with 12 bases sitting between them. Written as DNA, the CDR3 is TGTGCCAGCAGCTTAGTTGGGACACAGTACCAAGAGACCCAGTACTTC. Amino acid sequence: CASSLVGTQYQETQYF.

This clonotype was seen more than once but under ten times. The chain uses TRBV7-2 and TRBJ1-4; no clear D gene. Germline loops: CDR1 SGHTA, CDR2 FQGNSA. The CDR3 runs 15 residues. Trimming cost V 0 bases and J 7 bases, with 12 bases left between them. As DNA, the CDR3 is TGTGCCAGCAGCTTAGCACACACTCGAGGTGAAAAACTGTTTTTT. It encodes CASSLAHTRGEKLFF.